These T cell receptor beta chains were read from a single sample in a study of T cell responses to AZD1222 COVID-19 vaccine. Data came from immunoSEQ multiplex PCR; TCRdb stores just in-frame clones and leaves some out. Among 100,000 to 150,000 clones listed, roughly 88% were seen once. The specimen was peripheral blood, collected on day 0 of MenACWY control vaccination. The origin of the receptors is an adult in good health. Both conserved end residues are part of each CDR3. A D gene is named only where the DNA matches it firmly. The size field is filled for only some rows; it gives once, few, many or a size class.

j_call	d_call	clone_size	v_call	cdr3_aa	cdr3_nt
TRBJ2-1	TRBD2	-	TRBV5-5	CASSLGASGQNEQFF	TGTGCCAGCAGCTTGGGTGCTAGCGGGCAGAATGAGCAGTTCTTC
TRBJ1-5	TRBD1	-	TRBV6-2/TRBV6-3	CASSSSAARGLANQPQHF	TGTGCCAGCAGTTCCAGCGCCGCCAGGGGGCTGGCCAATCAGCCCCAGCATTTT
TRBJ2-7	-	-	TRBV5-1	CASSLGPGVSSYEQYF	TGCGCCAGCAGCTTGGGACCCGGGGTAAGCTCCTACGAGCAGTACTTC
TRBJ2-5	-	-	TRBV5-6	CASSLKAGTPETQYF	TGTGCCAGCAGCTTGAAGGCCGGCACCCCGGAGACCCAGTACTTC
TRBJ2-6	TRBD2	once	TRBV5-6	CASTPPGGLGANVLTF	TGTGCCAGCACCCCACCGGGGGGGCTAGGGGCCAACGTCCTGACTTTC
TRBJ1-1	-	-	TRBV5-4	CASSLVSNTEAFF	TGTGCCAGCAGCTTGGTTTCGAACACTGAAGCTTTCTTT
TRBJ2-6	-	-	TRBV28	CARGVRAARVGANVLTF	TGTGCCAGGGGGGTGAGGGCCGCCCGGGTGGGGGCCAACGTCCTGACTTTC
TRBJ2-6	-	-	TRBV6-5	CASSYESGANVLTF	TGTGCCAGCAGTTACGAGTCTGGGGCCAACGTCCTGACTTTC
TRBJ2-1	TRBD2	-	TRBV6-1	CASSEELAGVREQFF	TGTGCCAGCAGTGAAGAACTAGCGGGAGTACGAGAGCAGTTCTTC
TRBJ1-4	-	-	TRBV5-6	CASSSGLTREKLFF	TGTGCCAGCAGCTCGGGACTTACCAGGGAAAAACTGTTTTTT
TRBJ1-2	-	-	TRBV6-5	CASSYRGGGFGYTF	TGTGCCAGCAGTTATCGGGGTGGTGGATTCGGCTACACCTTC
TRBJ2-3	-	-	TRBV7-3	CASSLYVSTDTQYF	TGTGCCAGCAGCTTATACGTCTCCACAGATACGCAGTATTTT
TRBJ1-2	TRBD1	once	TRBV7-9	CASSLYPPRQGTYGYTF	TGTGCCAGCAGCTTATATCCGCCTCGACAGGGAACCTATGGCTACACCTTC
TRBJ2-7	TRBD2	-	TRBV10-3	CAISAASGTYEQYF	TGTGCCATCAGTGCGGCTAGCGGAACCTACGAGCAGTACTTC
TRBJ1-1	-	-	TRBV11-3	CASSLDWGAEAFF	TGTGCCAGCAGCTTAGATTGGGGCGCTGAAGCTTTCTTT
TRBJ1-3	TRBD1	-	TRBV5-1	CASRVTGDSGNTIYF	TGCGCCAGCAGAGTCACAGGGGACTCTGGAAACACCATATATTTT
TRBJ2-1	TRBD2	-	TRBV28	CASRYPAGGRDEQFF	TGTGCCAGCAGATACCCAGCGGGAGGACGTGATGAGCAGTTCTTC
TRBJ2-2	-	-	TRBV7-2	CASSLAGGNTGELFF	TGTGCCAGCAGCTTAGCGGGGGGGAACACCGGGGAGCTGTTTTTT
TRBJ2-1	-	-	TRBV4-1	CASSQSDNEQFF	TGCGCCAGCAGCCAATCCGACAATGAGCAGTTCTTC
TRBJ1-5	TRBD1	-	TRBV28	CASSLSLTSGTGVFVDQPQHF	TGTGCCAGCAGTTTATCGTTAACCTCCGGGACAGGGGTTTTTGTAGATCAGCCCCAGCATTTT
TRBJ2-2	-	-	TRBV29-1	CSVAGTPSTGELFF	TGCAGCGTCGCCGGGACCCCGAGCACCGGGGAGCTGTTTTTT
TRBJ2-3	-	few	TRBV29-1	CSVDSSSDTQYF	TGCAGCGTCGACAGCTCCAGCGATACGCAGTATTTT
TRBJ1-6	-	-	TRBV18	CASWSGLLNSPLHF	TGTGCCAGCTGGTCGGGACTTCTAAATTCACCCCTCCACTTT
TRBJ1-6	TRBD1	-	TRBV5-8	CASSLGDRRVSPLHF	TGTGCCAGCAGCTTGGGGGACAGGCGGGTCTCACCCCTCCACTTT
TRBJ1-2	TRBD1	-	TRBV5-8	CASSPVPGAGGLYGYTF	TGTGCCAGCAGCCCTGTTCCAGGGGCAGGGGGTCTCTATGGCTACACCTTC
TRBJ2-3	-	-	TRBV10-1	CASSESTAKHF	TGCGCCAGCAGTGAGTCAACAGCCAAGCATTTT
TRBJ2-7	TRBD1	-	TRBV28	CASSSSGTGGLSYEQYF	TGTGCCAGCAGTTCCTCCGGGACAGGGGGTTTATCCTACGAGCAGTACTTC
TRBJ2-7	TRBD2	-	TRBV28	CASSLTSANFQQYF	TGTGCCAGCAGTTTGACTAGCGCCAATTTCCAGCAGTACTTC
TRBJ1-2	TRBD1	-	TRBV19	CASSNRGGNGYTF	TGTGCCAGTAGCAACAGGGGGGGAAATGGCTACACCTTC
TRBJ2-2	-	once	TRBV7-7	CASSYGGQAGELFF	TGTGCCAGCAGCTACGGGGGGCAGGCCGGGGAGCTGTTTTTT
TRBJ1-5	-	-	TRBV19	CASSIGGRGHMSNQPQHF	TGTGCCAGTAGTATCGGGGGGAGAGGTCATATGAGCAATCAGCCCCAGCATTTT
TRBJ2-1	TRBD2	-	TRBV18	CASSGSRLAGVNEQFF	TGTGCCAGCTCAGGGTCGCGCCTAGCGGGGGTAAATGAGCAGTTCTTC
TRBJ2-1	-	-	TRBV7-3	CASRSALGTGSNEQFF	TGTGCCAGCAGATCTGCACTAGGGACTGGGTCCAATGAGCAGTTCTTC
TRBJ2-7	TRBD2	-	TRBV28	CASSLRQTSVGVYEQYF	TGTGCCAGCAGTTTACGTCAAACTAGCGTAGGGGTCTACGAGCAGTACTTC
TRBJ2-5	TRBD1	-	TRBV29-1	CSVLTGVETQYF	TGCAGCGTTCTTACAGGGGTGGAGACCCAGTACTTC